Following are 16 T cell receptor beta chains from one sample sequenced in a study of T-cell reconstitution after alpha-beta-depleted transplantation in children. Unique molecular identifiers were incorporated when the TCRbeta library was constructed. MiXCR, run by TCRdb on the PCR reads, gives a single entry per CDR3 protein. The repertoire holds about 350,000 distinct CDR3 sequences, with 10% to 15% as singletons. The material was PBMCs, obtained from the stem cell graft. These TCRs come from a human donor who donated a stem cell graft to a child with Fanconi anemia.

The CDR3 DNA reads TGCGCCAGCAGCTTGGGACACACGTTGAACACTGAAGCTTTCTTT. This codes for CASSLGHTLNTEAFF. This chain uses TRBV5-1 with TRBJ1-1; D ambiguous. The CDR3 has 15 amino acids. CDR1 and CDR2 from the germline V gene are SGHRS and YFSETQ. Trimming stripped 0 bases from V and 0 bases from J, with 9 bases between. The full variable domain, completed using reference TRBV5-1 and TRBJ1-1, is KAGVTQTPRYLIKTRGQQVTLSCSPISGHRSVSWYQQTPGQGLQFLFEYFSETQRNKGNFPGRFSGRQFSNSRSEMNVSTLELGDSALYLCASSLGHTLNTEAFFGQGTRLTVV.

This clonotype was seen many times. The genes are TRBV4-2 and TRBJ2-2; no reliable D call. Germline assignment: CDR1 LGHNA and CDR2 YNFKEQ. There are 14 residues in the CDR3. V lost 0 bases and J lost 3, with 5 bases in between. The CDR3 bases are TGTGCCAGCAGCCAAGATTGGGACACCGGGGAGCTGTTTTTT. This sequence encodes CASSQDWDTGELFF.

This clonotype was observed a few times. The chain uses TRBV7-2 and TRBJ1-3, with D perhaps matching TRBD1 (5 bases). Germline V CDR1 and CDR2: SGHTA, FQGNSA. V lost 5 bases and J 8 bases, leaving 13 bases between the germline ends. This CDR3 comprises 13 residues. Written as DNA, the CDR3 is TGTGCCAGCAGCCCGCAAGGGGCTGACACCATATATTTT. This sequence encodes CASSPQGADTIYF. Drawing the rest from reference TRBV7-2 and TRBJ1-3, the complete variable domain is GAGVSQSPSNKVTEKGKDVELRCDPISGHTALYWYRQSLGQGLEFLIYFQGNSAPDKSGLPSDRFSAERTGGSVSTLTIQRTQQEDSAVYLCASSPQGADTIYFGEGSWLTVV.

The chain combines TRBV29-1 with TRBJ1-1, with D uncertain. Germline V gene sequence: CDR1 SQVTM, CDR2 ANQGSEA. The CDR3 is made up of 11 amino acids. V lost 4 bases, J lost 7 bases, and 10 bases lay in between. The CDR3 DNA is TGCAGCGTTGTCGGTTTTAATGAAGCTTTCTTT. As protein: CSVVGFNEAFF.

The V and J genes are TRBV3-1 and TRBJ2-5; 7 nucleotides agree with TRBD1. The CDR3 has 17 amino acids. V was clipped by 4 bases and J by 4 bases; unmatched bases: 15. In germline, CDR1 is LGHDT, CDR2 YNNKEL (reference sequence). Here the CDR3 DNA reads TGTGCCAGCAGCCGTATGGGGGACGGGACAGAGGGAGAGACCCAGTACTTC. It yields the protein CASSRMGDGTEGETQYF.

This clonotype was counted at least ten times. This chain connects TRBV7-2 to TRBJ1-2; D remains ambiguous. The ends were cut back, 5 bases at V and 4 bases at J, with 11 bases in the middle. The CDR3 consists of 13 residues. Germline values: CDR1 SGHTA, CDR2 FQGNSA. This CDR3 reads CASSPPGPYGYTF. The CDR3 nucleotides read TGTGCCAGCAGCCCCCCCGGGCCCTATGGCTACACCTTC.

The chain is built from TRBV3-1 and TRBJ2-3; TRBD1 might be the D (5 bases). The CDR3 is 15 amino acids. V was shortened by 1 base and J by 8 bases, with 16 bases between the two germline ends. Per the germline V gene, CDR1 is LGHDT and CDR2 is YNNKEL (reference sequence). The CDR3 coding sequence is TGTGCCAGCAGCCAAGCGCCTCAGGGTGATAGTACGCAGTATTTT. Its protein is CASSQAPQGDSTQYF.

Only a few counts were recorded for this clonotype. The chain recombines TRBV29-1 with TRBJ2-1; 9 bases match TRBD1. Per germline, CDR1 SQVTM and CDR2 ANQGSEA. With V trimmed by 8 bases and J by 7 bases, 6 bases remained unmatched. This CDR3 has 12 residues. CDR3 sequence reads: CSSWTGENEQFF. DNA for the CDR3: TGCAGCTCATGGACAGGGGAAAATGAGCAGTTCTTC.

This clonotype was seen only a few times. This rearrangement joins TRBV12-3 or TRBV12-4 to TRBJ1-2, with a weak D call TRBD1 (6 bases). The CDR3 has 14 amino acids. V was shortened by 7 bases and J by 4 bases, with 16 bases between the two germline ends. The chain's CDR3 is CASTFLQGPYGYTF. CDR3 in DNA: TGTGCCAGCACCTTCCTTCAGGGGCCCTATGGCTACACCTTC.

At least ten counts were recorded for this clonotype. As DNA, the CDR3 is TGTGCCAGCAGCGTCACGGAGAACACTGAAGCTTTCTTT. It codes for CASSVTENTEAFF. The J gene is TRBJ1-1, the V gene TRBV9, with D uncertain. Per germline, CDR1 SGDLS and CDR2 YYNGEE. With 2 bases removed from V and 1 base from J, the gap between germline ends came to 6 bases. The CDR3 extends over 13 amino acids.

This clonotype was recorded a few times. The chain carries TRBV12-3 or TRBV12-4 and TRBJ2-6; tentatively, D is TRBD1 (5 bases). V was clipped by 6 bases and J by 0 bases, with 9 bases between them. The CDR3 is 15 amino acids. The CDR3: CASRIGHSGANVLTF. In DNA, the CDR3 is TGTGCCAGCAGAATCGGACACTCTGGGGCCAACGTCCTGACTTTC.

In this sample, this clonotype turned up a few times. The CDR3 region has the DNA TGCGCCAGCAGCCAAAGGGGGCCCCTCTACAATGAGCAGTTCTTC. Amino acids: CASSQRGPLYNEQFF. The genes are TRBV4-3 and TRBJ2-1; 7 nucleotides agree with TRBD1. CDR1 is LGHNA and CDR2 is YSLEER in the germline V gene. The CDR3 has 15 residues. V trimming: 2 bases; J trimming: 3 bases; junction bases outside the gene matches: 4.

The chain combines TRBV6-2 or TRBV6-3 with TRBJ1-4; no reliable D call. Trimming pared 2 bases from V and 3 bases from J, leaving 16 bases between. Germline values: CDR1 MNHEY, CDR2 SVGEGT. This CDR3 spans 17 amino acids. The DNA of the CDR3 is TGTGCCAGCAGTTACGCGGGCAGGCTTGAAGCTAATGAAAAACTGTTTTTT. Translating it yields CASSYAGRLEANEKLFF.

This clonotype has only a few counts. The rearrangement uses TRBV20-1 and TRBJ2-3, with 9 nucleotides matching TRBD2. This CDR3 has 14 amino acids. V shed 3 bases and J 3 bases; nucleotides not matched to a gene: 4. Germline V gene data show CDR1 as DFQATT and CDR2 as SNEGSKA (reference sequence). CDR3 residues: CSASMSGRTDTQYF. In DNA, the CDR3 is TGCAGTGCTAGCATGAGCGGGAGGACAGATACGCAGTATTTT.

V and J are TRBV7-2 and TRBJ1-5, with no clear D. The CDR3 sequence is 17 residues long. The V gene lost 2 bases and the J gene lost 6 bases, with 20 bases spanning the gap. Germline lookup yields CDR1 SGHTA and CDR2 FQGNSA. The CDR3 sequence is CASSLTISPERFQPQHF. The CDR3 coding sequence is TGTGCCAGCAGCTTAACGATTAGCCCAGAAAGATTTCAGCCCCAGCATTTT.

The J gene is TRBJ2-1, the V gene TRBV2, with TRBD2 as a possible D gene (5 bases). The germline CDR1 and CDR2 sequences are SNHLY and FYNNEI. The CDR3 is made up of 15 amino acids. V dropped 6 bases and J dropped 6 bases, with 18 bases sitting between them. The chain's CDR3 is CASSVLALRVNEQFF. CDR3 nucleotides: TGTGCCAGCAGCGTCCTAGCTTTGCGAGTCAATGAGCAGTTCTTC.